This TCR beta chain was recorded in a study of identical twins. The study's findings and limits: Among monozygotic twins, out-of-frame TCR alpha sharing exceeded what models predicted. Out-of-frame alpha sequences common to twins exhibited a surplus of low generation probability.

V lost 0 bases to trimming and J lost 3 bases, with 13 bases between them. This CDR3 comprises 15 residues. Germline V lookup: CDR1 GTSNPN, CDR2 SVGIG (reference sequence). A note on this clonotype: The antigen is undetermined.

From the 5' RACE reads, TCRdb called clonotypes with MiXCR, one entry per CDR3 protein. The sample has 350,000 to 600,000 distinct CDR3 sequences, 14% seen once. This sample also appeared in a second study, on yellow fever vaccine responses in identical twins.

The sequence derives from a woman between 18 and 29 years old in good health. V gene TRBV30 combines with J gene TRBJ2-3, with TRBD1 as a possible D gene (6 bases). Sequenced: CD4+ T cells sorted from blood. This chain's CDR3 is CAWSVSVRGTDTQYF. Written as DNA, the CDR3 is TGTGCCTGGAGTGTATCGGTTAGGGGGACAGATACGCAGTATTTT.